This T cell receptor beta chain was profiled in a study of Ad26.COV2.S vaccination and SARS-CoV-2 variants (dated by TCRdb to about 2021). Concerning the study at large: Donors in the vaccine arm were drawn from COV1001, a phase I-IIa trial of Ad26.COV2.S in healthy adults that was multicentre, randomized, double-blind and placebo-controlled. Ad26.COV2.S was given intramuscularly at 5x10^10 or 1x10^11 viral particles, as a single shot or as two shots 56 days apart. TCRbeta repertoire sequencing served as the tool for gauging how specific and how broad the SARS-CoV-2-reactive T cell receptors were following Ad26.COV2.S vaccination. The TCR-sequenced set comprised around 30 samples: around 20 Ad26.COV2.S vaccine recipients, 5 placebo recipients and 8 SARS-CoV-2 convalescent individuals. Trial participants were randomized into five groups of five: low-dose or high-dose Ad26.COV2.S given once or twice, or placebo on both occasions. Investigators remained blinded to trial group allocation during experiments and outcome assessment. Paper-wide results and their limitations: Comparable non-spike TCR breadth was observed between vaccine and placebo recipients, consistent with only spike being contained in the vaccine. The authors noted that total T cell responses may have been underestimated by the TCR breadth and depth analyses. After vaccination, substantial breadth of spike-specific CD8+ and CD4+ T cell responses was reported. The study was not powered to compare responses between vaccine doses or regimens. Higher spike-specific TCR breadth was observed in Ad26.COV2.S recipients than in placebo recipients (P = 0.0014).

The CDR3 runs 14 amino acids, cysteine and phenylalanine included. The CDR3 DNA has 42 bases and is translated from base 1. V was cut back by 5 bases and J by 3 bases, leaving a gap of 13 bases between them. CDR1 and CDR2, looked up from the germline V gene, are MNHEY and SVGEGT. In the case of this clone: It has no known antigen specificity. There are no base qualities to consult, and no much larger clone falls within one base.

According to the study, the label for this sample's treatment or condition signals: approximately 18 received Ad26.COV2.S at low or high dose, single or two shots; about five received placebo; per-sample allocation not given. Repertoires of vaccine and placebo recipients were sequenced from samples collected on day 63 after the first injection. Cohort 1b enrolled roughly 25 adults aged 18-55 years at a single site in Boston, USA, between 29 July and 7 August 2020. Ad26.COV2.S was a replication-incompetent adenovirus type 26 vector that expressed a prefusion-stabilized SARS-CoV-2 spike protein derived from the original Wuhan strain. TCRbeta CDR3 regions were sequenced with the immunoSEQ Assay. After extraction, genomic DNA underwent amplification by bias-controlled multiplex PCR, followed by high-throughput sequencing. In the paper's pipeline: To quantify the absolute abundance of every unique TCRbeta CDR3 region, sequences were collapsed and filtered. T cell fraction was estimated by normalizing TCRbeta template counts to usable DNA, with usable DNA measured through amplification of reference genes found in all nucleated cells. Repertoire TCRs were annotated as SARS-CoV-2-specific when V gene, CDR3 amino acid sequence and J gene were exactly matched to a known reactive TCR set. The reference SARS-CoV-2 TCR set was obtained from MIRA and was filtered for enrichment in COVID-19-positive ImmuneCODE repertoires, whereby public or cross-reactive TCRs were removed. Using the MIRA antigens, annotated TCRs were further analysed by specific ORF or by position within an ORF. Breadth was defined as annotated unique rearrangements over total unique productive rearrangements; depth was the summed frequency of those rearrangements. TCR breadth was compared between groups using two-sided Wilcoxon rank-sum tests. This immuneACCESS table, as held by TCRdb, lists in-frame sequences with V and J called but not all clones. Of the missing ones, under half trace to an unresolved V gene in checked studies; the others have no known cause. V, J and clone size were drawn from that table, and D and trimming were deduced from the DNA. The sample has around 450,000 clones on record, about 89% of them singletons. Jointly, the top ten make up approximately 1.7% of the sample.

The specimen comprised peripheral blood, sampled in a trial of Ad26.COV2.S vaccine versus placebo. This chain is built from TRBV6-2 or TRBV6-3 and TRBJ1-2, with TRBD1 perhaps the D gene, on 5 matching bases. The clonotype was recovered from a person between 18 and 65 years old who received the Ad26.COV2.S COVID-19 vaccine or a placebo. The CDR3 region reads CASSRDRSYYGYTF. The DNA sequence reads TGTGCCAGCAGTCGGGACCGATCTTACTATGGCTACACCTTC.